This T cell receptor (beta chain) was sequenced for a study of T cell clonality in common variable immunodeficiency (dated by TCRdb to the mid-2010s). Equivalent amounts of genomic DNA from CVID and control samples were used as sequencing input. For every sample, a 60 bp segment covering the rearranged TCRbeta CDR3 region was amplified and then sequenced. The immunoSEQ assay, a bias-corrected multiplex PCR combined with high-throughput sequencing, was used to amplify TCRbeta. Turning to the authors' computational methods: Every unique nucleotide sequence counted as a clone and was annotated with V, D and J genes, copy number and frequency. Sequences were labeled productive if in frame, and non-productive if out of frame or containing stop codons. As previously described, Shannon's entropy was used to calculate clonality. Mean CDR3 Kyte-Doolittle hydropathy was derived from the predicted amino acid sequences of productive clones. The R hclust function was used to hierarchically cluster scaled V gene usage with Manhattan distance and complete linkage. Clone sharing by CDR3 amino acid sequence was assessed by resampling 12 repertoires per group over 100 rounds. Repertoires were searched for 60 to 80 published EBV-specific and about 250 published CMV-specific TCRbeta sequences. Analysis left out two CVID samples that produced under 10,000 sequences, so 42 CVID repertoires remained. The clones in this table, taken by TCRdb from immuneACCESS, are in-frame only. Not every clone is retained; where verified, under half of the shortfall comes from an unresolved V gene, and the cause of the rest is unknown. That table supplies the V and J calls and clone size; D and trimming were determined from the DNA. With approximately 50,000 clones recorded, this sample contains no clone counted only once. The top ten clones comprise around 0.8% of the sample.

In this sample, this clone turned up many times. Its antigen is currently not known. An end of the junction does not agree with germline; a read error may underlie this. The read ends 3 residues early relative to the CDR3; the germline J gene fills the gap. Both CVID patients and healthy controls were predominantly of Caucasian heritage. Heparinized peripheral whole blood samples of about 5 to 8 ml were obtained from each donor. Genomic DNA from adults with common variable immune deficiency (CVID) and from healthy adult controls was used for sequencing of TCRbeta CDR3 repertoires. There were around 22 healthy adult volunteers in the control group (around twelve female and 10 male), ranging in age from about 23 to 70 years, with a mean age of around 35. To isolate peripheral blood mononuclear cells, diluted blood was subjected to density centrifugation over Hypaque 1077 or Ficoll-Paque. Genomic DNA was extracted from unsorted mononuclear cells by Qiagen column purification or by a centrifugation-based method.

Paper-wide results and their limitations: TCRbeta clonality was higher in CVID subjects than in healthy controls (t-test p = 0.018), and the increase was most characteristic of about a third of subjects. Although equal DNA input was used, an average of approximately 82,000 unique sequences per sample was obtained for controls, compared with some 30,000 for CVID samples. CVID TCRbeta sequences reportedly showed fewer deletions and N-nucleotide insertions and lacked highly modified clones with 13 or more V deletions. According to the authors, finding the cause of the higher clonality in CVID would require sequencing the repertoires of T cell subpopulations. Healthy controls shared more TCRbeta clones with each other than CVID subjects shared among themselves (p < 0.0001). Correlations between repertoire features and clinical complications were limited by patient heterogeneity within the CVID cohort.

Counted from cysteine to phenylalanine, this CDR3 has 16 amino acids. The DNA covers only part of the CDR3, 39 bases in frame from base 1. The germline V gene specifies LGHNA as CDR1 and YNFKEQ as CDR2. This TCR was recovered from a person aged 18 to 75 in good health. The V and J genes are TRBV4-2 and TRBJ2-3, with 8 middle bases fitting TRBD2. What was sequenced was peripheral blood mononuclear cells. The CDR3 DNA, read in part, is TGCGCCAGCAGCCAAGAGCGGGGGCGATACACAGATACG. The translation is CASSQERGRYTDT. The entire CDR3 sequence reads CASSQERGRYTDTQYF.